Below are 27 T cell receptor beta chains sequenced from a single sample in a study of OX40 agonist ivuxolimab in advanced cancers. Using immunoSEQ multiplex PCR, the repertoire was profiled, and TCRdb retains in-frame clones only, with some absent. The sample consists of over 95,000 clones, about 96% of them appearing once. The input for sequencing was CD4+ or CD8+ T cells sorted from blood, taken in a trial of the OX40 agonist ivuxolimab. Receptor source: an adult with an advanced solid tumor such as melanoma, head and neck, liver or kidney cancer.

V usage is TRBV6-5 and J usage is TRBJ1-5; D is undetermined. Deletions cut 6 bases from V and 0 bases from J, with 6 bases between. The CDR3 covers 13 residues. Germline CDR1 MNHEY, CDR2 SVGAGI. CDR3 nucleotide sequence: TGTGCCAGCAGCCAATATAGCAATCAGCCCCAGCATTTT. It encodes CASSQYSNQPQHF.

J is TRBJ2-1 and V is TRBV15, with D uncertain. CDR1 is LNHNV, CDR2 YYDKDF, per germline (reference sequence). CDR3 length: 12 residues. Trimming shortened V by 1 base and J by 7 bases, and 5 bases separated the two germline ends. The DNA of the CDR3 is TGTGCCACCAGCAGAGTAGGGAATGAGCAGTTCTTC. This codes for CATSRVGNEQFF.

This clone has just one count. This rearrangement joins TRBV16 to TRBJ1-2, with TRBD1 matching 7 bases. The CDR3 covers 14 residues. Germline-derived CDR1 and CDR2 are KGHSY and FQNENV. V lost 3 bases and J lost 4; bases outside the gene matches: 5. DNA of the CDR3: TGTGCCAGCAGCCAGCCCCGGACAGGCTATGGCTACACCTTC. Protein product: CASSQPRTGYGYTF.

The rearrangement uses TRBV7-9 and TRBJ2-2; tentatively, D is TRBD2 (6 bases). V was cut by 6 bases and J by 5 bases, with 16 bases left in between. This CDR3 has 15 amino acids. The germline CDR1 and CDR2 sequences are SEHNR and FQNEAQ (reference sequence). The CDR3 DNA reads as TGTGCCAGCAGACCGGGGTTTGGAGGGACCGGGGAGCTGTTTTTT. As protein: CASRPGFGGTGELFF. Using reference TRBV7-9 and TRBJ2-2 for the parts outside the CDR3, the full variable domain is DTGVSQNPRHKITKRGQNVTFRCDPISEHNRLYWYRQTLGQGPEFLTYFQNEAQLEKSRLLSDRFSAERPKGSFSTLEIQRTEQGDSAMYLCASRPGFGGTGELFFGEGSRLTVL.

This sequence joins TRBV19 and TRBJ1-2, with D possibly matching TRBD1 (5 bases). The CDR3 consists of 12 residues. Trimming shortened V by 10 bases and J by 5 bases, and 14 bases separated the two germline ends. CDR1 is LNHDA, CDR2 SQIVND, per germline (reference sequence). The CDR3 DNA reads as TGTGCCACCGATGGGGGAATGTATGGCTACACCTTC. This encodes CATDGGMYGYTF. Together with reference TRBV19 and TRBJ1-2, the CDR3 gives the full variable domain: DGGITQSPKYLFRKEGQNVTLSCEQNLNHDAMYWYRQDPGQGLRLIYYSQIVNDFQKGDIAEGYSVSREKKESFPLTVTSAQKNPTAFYLCATDGGMYGYTFGSGTRLTVV.

The V and J genes are TRBV7-9 and TRBJ2-7; D is uncertain. Trimming left V 3 bases short and J 2 bases short, with 5 bases between. The CDR3 covers 12 residues. The V gene's germline CDR1 is SEHNR and CDR2 FQNEAQ (reference sequence). CDR3 in amino acids: CASSLRPYEQYF. CDR3 nucleotides: TGTGCCAGCAGCTTGCGTCCCTACGAGCAGTACTTC.

The V gene is TRBV11-1, the J gene TRBJ2-7, with TRBD1 matching 8 bases. The ends lost 5 bases at V and 6 bases at J; junction bases unmatched: 12. Germline V lookup: CDR1 SGHAT, CDR2 FQDESV (reference sequence). This CDR3 has 15 amino acids. CDR3 loop: CASSPRRTGSGEQYF. CDR3 bases: TGTGCCAGCAGCCCTCGCCGGACAGGGTCGGGCGAGCAGTACTTC.

This chain connects TRBV10-1 to TRBJ1-1; the D gene is possibly TRBD1 (6 bases). This CDR3 comprises 16 residues. V lost 3 bases and J 0 bases, leaving 14 bases between the germline ends. The germline gives CDR1 WNHNN, CDR2 SYGVQD (reference sequence). The DNA for the CDR3 is TGCGCCAGCAGTGAAGGGGGGGTCTCGGTGAACACTGAAGCTTTCTTT. As protein: CASSEGGVSVNTEAFF.

A single count supports this clone. The chain combines TRBV6-5 with TRBJ1-5; 11 bases map to TRBD1. The V segment lost 2 bases and the J segment 1 base; nucleotides outside the gene matches: 1. The V gene's germline CDR1 is MNHEY and CDR2 SVGAGI. The CDR3 is 16 amino acids. CDR3 amino acids: CASSYGDRGSNQPQHF. Written as DNA, the CDR3 is TGTGCCAGCAGTTACGGGGACAGGGGGAGCAATCAGCCCCAGCATTTT.

The V call is TRBV5-6, the J call TRBJ1-2; D ambiguous. CDR1 and CDR2 from the germline V gene are SGHDT and YYEEEE. The CDR3 is made up of 16 amino acids. V lost 1 base and J 4 bases, leaving 17 bases between the germline ends. The CDR3 is CASSLIQTKSTYGYTF. The CDR3 DNA sequence: TGTGCCAGCAGCTTGATCCAGACCAAATCAACCTATGGCTACACCTTC.

The chain recombines TRBV9 with TRBJ2-3; D is unresolved. The CDR3 covers 13 residues. CDR1 is SGDLS, CDR2 YYNGEE, per germline. V lost 0 bases and J 4 bases, leaving 6 bases between the germline ends. CDR3 sequence reads: CASSVVPPDTQYF. The CDR3 DNA follows: TGTGCCAGCAGCGTAGTTCCCCCAGATACGCAGTATTTT.

The chain has TRBV28 and TRBJ2-4, with D possibly TRBD2 on 5 matching bases. Germline V gene sequence: CDR1 MDHEN, CDR2 SYDVKM. There are 12 residues in the CDR3. V was shortened by 10 bases and J by 4 bases, with 11 bases between the two germline ends. The chain's CDR3 is CATAGRKNIQYF. CDR3 nucleotides: TGTGCCACCGCGGGTCGGAAAAACATTCAGTACTTC.

V gene TRBV25-1 combines with J gene TRBJ1-2; D possibly corresponds to TRBD1 (6 bases). Germline CDR1 MGHDK, CDR2 SYGVNS. Trimming shortened V by 7 bases and J by 3 bases, and 24 bases separated the two germline ends. The CDR3 spans 17 residues. The CDR3: CASTVSEGGGGYYGYTF. CDR3 nucleotide sequence: TGTGCCAGCACCGTGTCGGAGGGAGGAGGGGGATACTATGGCTACACCTTC.

This clone has a single count. The V gene is TRBV5-1, the J gene TRBJ1-2; D is unclear. V was pared by 0 bases and J by 3 bases, with 12 bases between. From germline, CDR1 is SGHRS and CDR2 YFSETQ. The CDR3 is 15 amino acids. The CDR3 spells CASSLVGILDYGYTF. In DNA form, the CDR3 reads TGCGCCAGCAGCTTGGTTGGGATTTTAGACTATGGCTACACCTTC.

This sequence joins TRBV2 and TRBJ1-1; D not resolved. Germline CDR1 reads SNHLY; CDR2 reads FYNNEI. Trimming left V 6 bases short and J 4 bases short, with 18 bases between. This CDR3 has 15 amino acids. The CDR3 DNA reads TGTGCCAGCAGCGTCGGTCAGGAGGTAAGCACTGAAGCTTTCTTT. Its protein is CASSVGQEVSTEAFF.

The gene calls are TRBV5-4 and TRBJ2-5, with 9 bases aligning to TRBD1. CDR3 size: 15 residues. The V segment lost 3 bases and the J segment 9 bases; nucleotides outside the gene matches: 12. Germline V lookup: CDR1 SGHNT, CDR2 YYREEE (reference sequence). The chain's CDR3 is CASSSGTGRRGAQYF. CDR3 in DNA: TGTGCCAGCAGCTCCGGGACAGGGAGACGGGGGGCCCAGTACTTC.

Only one count was recorded for this clone. The rearrangement joins TRBV6-1 to TRBJ2-4; D may correspond to TRBD1 or TRBD2 (6 bases each). The CDR3 contains 14 residues. Trimming stripped 4 bases from V and 8 bases from J, with 15 bases between. Germline CDR1 and CDR2: MNHNS and SASEGT. The CDR3 DNA is TGTGCCAGCAGTGGTACAGGGCCGGGGGACATTCAGTACTTC. Its protein is CASSGTGPGDIQYF.

The chain recombines TRBV28 with TRBJ1-1; possible D gene TRBD1, 5 bases. This CDR3 is built from 10 residues. Trimming stripped 6 bases from V and 6 bases from J, with 5 bases between. Germline V CDR1 and CDR2: MDHEN, SYDVKM. CDR3 amino acids: CASRGPEAFF. The CDR3 region has the DNA TGTGCCAGCAGGGGGCCTGAAGCTTTCTTT.

With regard to this clone: This same CDR3 is encoded by further DNA sequences in the sample. The CDR3 DNA sequence: TGTGCCAGCAGCTTGAGGGGGGACACTGAAGCTTTCTTT. Amino acids: CASSLRGDTEAFF. J is TRBJ1-1 and V is TRBV5-4, with D possibly being TRBD1 (6 bases). This CDR3 has 13 residues. In germline, CDR1 is SGHNT, CDR2 YYREEE (reference sequence). V lost 1 base and J 3 bases, leaving 7 bases between the germline ends. The variable domain in full, with the rest retrieved from reference TRBV5-4 and TRBJ1-1, is ETGVTQSPTHLIKTRGQQVTLRCSSQSGHNTVSWYQQALGQGPQFIFQYYREEENGRGNFPPRFSGLQFPNYSSELNVNALELDDSALYLCASSLRGDTEAFFGQGTRLTVV.

V and J are TRBV7-9 and TRBJ2-2, with TRBD2 identical over 14 bases. With 3 bases clipped from V and 5 bases from J, the junction kept 5 bases outside the gene matches. The CDR3 runs 17 residues. Germline V gene sequence: CDR1 SEHNR, CDR2 FQNEAQ (reference sequence). CDR3 sequence reads: CASSFPGLAGETGELFF. CDR3 DNA: TGTGCCAGCAGCTTCCCGGGACTAGCGGGGGAGACCGGGGAGCTGTTTTTT.

The V and J genes are TRBV25-1 and TRBJ2-5; 10 nucleotides agree with TRBD1. Germline CDR1 is MGHDK and CDR2 is SYGVNS. V lost 0 bases to trimming and J lost 4 bases; unmatched junction nucleotides: 8. There are 17 residues in the CDR3. The CDR3, as DNA: TGTGCCAGCAGTGAATACAGGTGGGACAGGGGAGTAGAGACCCAGTACTTC. Protein: CASSEYRWDRGVETQYF.

The chain couples TRBV19 to TRBJ2-7, with D possibly being TRBD1 or TRBD2 (5 bases each). The CDR3 is made up of 13 amino acids. Looked up from germline, CDR1 is LNHDA and CDR2 is SQIVND (reference sequence). Between the trimmed V and J ends, which lost 5 bases and 3 bases, there was a span of 11 bases. The CDR3, as DNA: TGTGCCAGTAGTCCGGGGACGGACTACGAGCAGTACTTC. Its translation: CASSPGTDYEQYF.

As for this clone: Mismatch with germline at one junction end may stem from a read error. The J gene is TRBJ2-5, the V gene TRBV29-1, with D perhaps matching TRBD1 (6 bases). CDR3 size: 13 residues. CDR1 is SQVTM and CDR2 is ANQGSEA in the germline V gene. In DNA form, the CDR3 reads TGCAGCGTTAAAGACAGGTTGTCAGAGACCCAGTACTTC. Translation: CSVKDRLSETQYF.

The V call is TRBV19, the J call TRBJ2-2; D is possibly TRBD1 (6 bases). The CDR3 consists of 13 residues. Germline V lookup: CDR1 LNHDA, CDR2 SQIVND (reference sequence). V was trimmed by 5 bases and J by 7 bases, leaving 11 bases between them. The CDR3 spells CASSPGAIGELFF. The CDR3 DNA sequence: TGTGCCAGTAGTCCAGGGGCGATCGGGGAGCTGTTTTTT.

The chain employs TRBV4-1 and TRBJ2-1, with D perhaps matching TRBD2 (6 bases). The CDR3 extends over 15 amino acids. Trimming shortened V by 2 bases and J by 4 bases, and 12 bases separated the two germline ends. CDR1 is MGHRA and CDR2 is YSYEKL in the germline V gene. The CDR3 loop is CASSQKLAEYNEQFF. In nucleotides, the CDR3 is TGCGCCAGCAGCCAAAAACTAGCTGAGTACAATGAGCAGTTCTTC.

The chain recombines TRBV5-4 with TRBJ2-2; D ambiguous. V lost 4 bases and J lost 3, with 4 bases in between. This CDR3 comprises 12 residues. From germline, CDR1 is SGHNT and CDR2 YYREEE (reference sequence). The CDR3 DNA reads TGTGCCAGCAGCCCTTACACCGGGGAGCTGTTTTTT. Protein sequence: CASSPYTGELFF.

The rearrangement links TRBV27 to TRBJ2-3; no firm D call. Germline V lookup: CDR1 MNHEY, CDR2 SMNVEV (reference sequence). CDR3 length equals 13 residues. Trimming stripped 3 bases from V and 1 base from J, with 5 bases between. The CDR3 DNA sequence: TGTGCCAGCAGTTTTCTTGGCACAGATACGCAGTATTTT. Translating it yields CASSFLGTDTQYF.